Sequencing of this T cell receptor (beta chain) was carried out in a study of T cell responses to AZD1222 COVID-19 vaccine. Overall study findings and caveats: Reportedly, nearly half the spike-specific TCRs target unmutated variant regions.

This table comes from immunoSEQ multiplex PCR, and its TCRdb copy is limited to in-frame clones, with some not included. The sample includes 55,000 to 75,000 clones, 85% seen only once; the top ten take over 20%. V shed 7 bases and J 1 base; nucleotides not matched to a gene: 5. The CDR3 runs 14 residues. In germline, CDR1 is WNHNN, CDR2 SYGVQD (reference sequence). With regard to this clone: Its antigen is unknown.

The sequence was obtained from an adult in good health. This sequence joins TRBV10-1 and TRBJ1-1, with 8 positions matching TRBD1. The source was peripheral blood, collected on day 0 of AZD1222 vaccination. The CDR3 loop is CASTPGQGNTEAFF. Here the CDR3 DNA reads TGCGCCAGCACTCCTGGACAGGGGAACACTGAAGCTTTCTTT.